Listed here are 29 T cell receptor beta chains from one sample, sequenced in a study. TCRdb independently ran MiXCR on the RT-PCR reads; one entry per CDR3 protein. The profile covers hundreds of thousands of distinct CDR3 sequences, with 14% appearing a single time and roughly 3.6% taken by the ten largest. Input material: memory CD4+ T cells from blood. The receptors derive from a female donor in good health, serving as a healthy control.

This clonotype occurred a few times. The rearrangement links TRBV5-5 to TRBJ2-5; D is possibly TRBD1 or TRBD2 (7 bases each). Germline V gene sequence: CDR1 SGHKS, CDR2 YYEKEE (reference sequence). This CDR3 spans 12 amino acids. The V and J ends lost 4 bases and 10 bases respectively, with 14 bases between them. In DNA form, the CDR3 reads TGTGCCAGCAGCCAATCAGGGGGGGGCCAGTACTTC. Translating gives CASSQSGGGQYF.

J is TRBJ2-2 and V is TRBV20-1; 9 positions agree with TRBD2. This CDR3 spans 14 amino acids. Germline CDR1 is DFQATT and CDR2 is SNEGSKA (reference sequence). Trimming cost V 0 bases and J 4 bases; bases outside gene matches: 0. CDR3 bases: TGCAGTGCTAGAGAGACTAGCGGCACCGGGGAGCTGTTTTTT. It codes for CSARETSGTGELFF.

The chain is built from TRBV27 and TRBJ1-1, with a weak D call TRBD1 (6 bases). CDR3 size: 14 residues. The V end lost 8 bases, the J end lost 3 bases, and 16 bases lay between the germline ends. The V gene's germline CDR1 is MNHEY and CDR2 SMNVEV (reference sequence). The CDR3 nucleotides are TGTGCCAGCGCACCGGAGGGGGGACACACTGAAGCTTTCTTT. Translated: CASAPEGGHTEAFF.

This clonotype came up a few times. The chain links TRBV10-3 to TRBJ1-1; TRBD1 matches 7 bases. With V trimmed by 6 bases and J by 3 bases, 7 bases remained unmatched. Germline CDR1 and CDR2: ENHRY and SYGVKD. The CDR3 has 14 amino acids. Written as DNA, the CDR3 is TGTGCCATCAGGAACACACAGGGGTACACTGAAGCTTTCTTT. Its protein is CAIRNTQGYTEAFF.

This clonotype was recorded at least ten times. This sequence joins TRBV6-2 or TRBV6-3 and TRBJ2-7; TRBD1 matches at 8 bases. Trimming cost V 7 bases and J 9 bases; bases outside gene matches: 11. There are 13 residues in the CDR3. Per the germline V gene, CDR1 is MNHEY and CDR2 is SVGEGT. The CDR3 loop is CASNRDRTLRQYF. The CDR3 DNA follows: TGTGCCAGCAACCGGGACAGGACCCTTAGGCAGTACTTC.

The chain recombines TRBV20-1 with TRBJ2-1; D is ambiguous. Germline V gene lookup returns CDR1 DFQATT and CDR2 SNEGSKA (reference sequence). V shed 5 bases and J shed 7 bases, with 12 bases lying between them. This CDR3 has 12 residues. The CDR3 DNA is TGCAGTGCTTACCCGCCGGCTAATGAGCAGTTCTTC. It encodes CSAYPPANEQFF.

Comments on this clonotype: A read error may explain this, as a much larger clone is one base away. This sequence joins TRBV12-3 or TRBV12-4 and TRBJ1-2; tentative D call: TRBD1 (5 bases). This CDR3 has 12 amino acids. V was trimmed by 6 bases and J by 6 bases, leaving 11 bases between them. CDR3 region: CASRPDSHGYTF. In DNA, the CDR3 is TGTGCCAGCAGACCCGACAGCCATGGCTACACCTTC.

This clonotype was counted at least ten times. The chain has TRBV29-1 and TRBJ2-5; D gene ambiguous. This CDR3 is 14 amino acids long. Trimming shortened V by 1 base and J by 5 bases, and 14 bases separated the two germline ends. CDR1 is SQVTM, CDR2 ANQGSEA, per germline. The CDR3 nucleotides are TGCAGCGTTGAAGGGGCTCGTAAAGGGGAGACCCAGTACTTC. Residues: CSVEGARKGETQYF.

The sample holds many counts of this clonotype. This rearrangement joins TRBV20-1 to TRBJ2-5, with no clear D. The germline CDR1 and CDR2 sequences are DFQATT and SNEGSKA (reference sequence). V lost 3 bases and J 3 bases, leaving 5 bases between the germline ends. The CDR3 totals 11 residues. The CDR3 nucleotides read TGCAGTGCTAGCCTCAAAGAGACCCAGTACTTC. This codes for CSASLKETQYF.

At least ten counts were recorded for this clonotype. The chain employs TRBV6-5 and TRBJ2-7; 7 nucleotides line up with TRBD1. The V segment lost 0 bases and the J segment 0 bases; nucleotides outside the gene matches: 5. Germline-derived CDR1 and CDR2 are MNHEY and SVGAGI. The CDR3 is 16 amino acids. The CDR3 reads CASSYSGTASSYEQYF. The CDR3 region has the DNA TGTGCCAGCAGTTACTCCGGGACAGCGAGCTCCTACGAGCAGTACTTC.

This clonotype has only a few counts. The rearrangement joins TRBV29-1 to TRBJ2-7, with TRBD1 identical over 7 bases. Per the germline V gene, CDR1 is SQVTM and CDR2 is ANQGSEA. The CDR3 totals 11 residues. Germline trimming cut 5 bases from V and 3 bases from J; bases unmatched to any gene: 1. DNA of the CDR3: TGCAGCGTTTACAGGGGCTACGAGCAGTACTTC. It translates to CSVYRGYEQYF.

The chain joins TRBV4-3 to TRBJ2-7; D may be TRBD2 (6 bases). Per germline, CDR1 LGHNA and CDR2 YSLEER. The CDR3 runs 16 residues. The V and J ends lost 3 bases and 1 base respectively, with 16 bases between them. The CDR3 nucleotides read TGCGCCAGCAGCCACGGGCACGCGGCGGGATCCTACGAGCAGTACTTC. It translates to CASSHGHAAGSYEQYF.

This clonotype was found many times. The chain links TRBV5-1 to TRBJ2-1, with D tentatively TRBD2 (6 bases). Germline CDR1 SGHRS, CDR2 YFSETQ. The CDR3 contains 16 residues. V gave up 3 bases and J gave up 3 bases, with 16 bases separating them. CDR3: CASSSSGTAYYNEQFF. CDR3 bases: TGCGCCAGCAGCTCGTCCGGGACTGCTTACTACAATGAGCAGTTCTTC.

This clonotype was found many times. The genes are TRBV12-3 or TRBV12-4 and TRBJ1-1; D gene uncertain. The CDR3 runs to 13 residues. Between the trimmed V and J ends, which lost 3 bases and 0 bases, there was a span of 5 bases. CDR3 sequence reads: CASSFSMNTEAFF. The CDR3 DNA sequence: TGTGCCAGCAGTTTCTCCATGAACACTGAAGCTTTCTTT.

This clonotype came up a few times. The V call is TRBV28, the J call TRBJ2-3; 10 nucleotides line up with TRBD2. Per the germline V gene, CDR1 is MDHEN and CDR2 is SYDVKM. This CDR3 has 15 amino acids. The V and J ends lost 10 bases and 6 bases, in that order; junction bases with no gene match: 13. CDR3 in amino acids: CANDPSGRAGDTQYF. The CDR3 DNA reads TGTGCCAATGACCCCAGCGGGAGGGCCGGCGATACGCAGTATTTT.

This clonotype appeared a few times. The gene calls are TRBV7-8 and TRBJ1-1; no reliable D call. V was trimmed by 1 base and J by 1 base, leaving 10 bases between them. The CDR3 loop spans 15 amino acids. CDR1 and CDR2 from the germline V gene are SGHVS and FQNEAQ. The CDR3 coding sequence is TGTGCCAGCAGCTTAGTCCGGGGATCGAACACTGAAGCTTTCTTT. Its protein product is CASSLVRGSNTEAFF.

This clonotype was recorded at least ten times. The chain recombines TRBV5-1 with TRBJ1-1; D not certain. Germline lookup yields CDR1 SGHRS and CDR2 YFSETQ. The CDR3 is made up of 13 amino acids. Between the trimmed V and J ends, which lost 4 bases and 6 bases, there was a span of 13 bases. CDR3 residues: CASSDIQVSEAFF. CDR3 coding DNA: TGCGCCAGCAGCGATATTCAGGTTTCTGAAGCTTTCTTT.

This clonotype was seen more than once but under ten times. CDR3 sequence: CASSKQGFGGYTF. CDR3 sequence (DNA): TGTGCCAGCAGTAAACAGGGGTTTGGTGGCTACACCTTC. The chain has TRBV7-2 and TRBJ1-2; 7 bases line up with TRBD1. The germline V gene encodes CDR1 SGHTA and CDR2 FQGNSA. The CDR3 sequence is 13 residues long. Losses at the gene ends were 6 bases for V and 7 bases for J; bases not matched to a gene: 8.

V gene TRBV20-1 combines with J gene TRBJ2-3; 10 nucleotides agree with TRBD2. The J segment lost 4 bases and the V segment lost 6 bases, leaving 13 bases of the junction unmatched. Germline assignment: CDR1 DFQATT and CDR2 SNEGSKA (reference sequence). The CDR3 totals 16 residues. For the CDR3, the DNA is TGCAGTGCCATAACCCCCGCTAGCGGGAGTTCAGATACGCAGTATTTT. Residues: CSAITPASGSSDTQYF.

This clonotype was seen at least ten times. The chain links TRBV7-3 to TRBJ2-7, with D perhaps matching TRBD2 (5 bases). V was cut by 4 bases and J by 6 bases, with 10 bases left in between. Germline V gene lookup returns CDR1 SGHTA and CDR2 FQGTGA. This CDR3 region has 12 residues. The CDR3 nucleotides are TGTGCCAGCAGCTCCGTGGCGGGCGAGCAGTACTTC. Translation gives CASSSVAGEQYF.

This clonotype was detected only a few times. This chain uses TRBV20-1 with TRBJ2-5; D is undetermined. CDR1 and CDR2 (germline): DFQATT, SNEGSKA (reference sequence). V lost 1 base and J lost 1, with 10 bases in between. This CDR3 has 14 amino acids. The CDR3: CSARVGSAQETQYF. CDR3 sequence (DNA): TGCAGTGCTAGAGTGGGAAGCGCCCAAGAGACCCAGTACTTC.

The chain links TRBV28 to TRBJ2-6; 7 nucleotides line up with TRBD2. The CDR3 extends over 17 amino acids. Germline V gene lookup returns CDR1 MDHEN and CDR2 SYDVKM. Trimming removed 6 bases from V and 0 bases from J; junction bases left unmatched: 8. CDR3 amino acids: CASSILAGSSGANVLTF. For the CDR3, the DNA is TGTGCCAGCAGCATCTTAGCGGGCTCCTCTGGGGCCAACGTCCTGACTTTC.

This clonotype was found many times. The chain combines TRBV12-3 or TRBV12-4 with TRBJ1-4; TRBD1 aligns across 8 bases. This CDR3 spans 18 amino acids. The trim removed 6 bases at V and 4 bases at J, leaving 16 bases unmatched. CDR3 sequence: CASSPWDRKNPSNEKLFF. For the CDR3, the DNA is TGTGCCAGCAGCCCCTGGGACAGGAAAAACCCAAGTAATGAAAAACTGTTTTTT.

Only a few counts were recorded for this clonotype. The chain joins TRBV28 to TRBJ2-7; TRBD2 matches 10 bases. The germline gives CDR1 MDHEN, CDR2 SYDVKM. J was trimmed by 7 bases and V by 5 bases; bases with no gene match: 8. CDR3 length: 14 residues. The CDR3 DNA follows: TGTGCCAGCAGTACTAGCGGGGTCCCGGGGGAGCAGTACTTC. Amino acids: CASSTSGVPGEQYF.

The table lists this clonotype with a count of one. This chain links TRBV9 with TRBJ1-1; D is unresolved. Trimming pared 2 bases from V and 7 bases from J, leaving 12 bases between. This CDR3 region has 13 residues. Per germline, CDR1 SGDLS and CDR2 YYNGEE. Here the CDR3 reads CASSVMQDGEAFF. CDR3 DNA: TGTGCCAGCAGCGTCATGCAGGATGGTGAAGCTTTCTTT.

This clonotype appeared many times. The DNA of the CDR3 is TGTGCCAGCAGCATTGAGGCGGGACGGCATGGGGATACGCAGTATTTT. It is translated as CASSIEAGRHGDTQYF. The chain uses TRBV7-6 and TRBJ2-3, with D tentatively TRBD2 (6 bases). The germline V and J ends were trimmed by 5 bases and 6 bases, with 21 bases remaining between them. The CDR3 runs 16 residues. CDR1 is SGHVS, CDR2 FNYEAQ, per germline. Based on the CDR3 plus reference TRBV7-6 and TRBJ2-3, the full variable domain is GAGVSQSPRYKVTKRGQDVALRCDPISGHVSLYWYRQALGQGPEFLTYFNYEAQQDKSGLPNDRFSAERPEGSISTLTIQRTEQRDSAMYRCASSIEAGRHGDTQYFGPGTRLTVL.

This clonotype has only a few counts. J is TRBJ2-6 and V is TRBV15; D ambiguous. Trimming stripped 0 bases from V and 4 bases from J, with 10 bases between. Looked up from germline, CDR1 is LNHNV and CDR2 is YYDKDF (reference sequence). The CDR3 runs to 16 residues. Written as DNA, the CDR3 is TGTGCCACCAGCAGAGAAAGGGATTCGGGGGCCAACGTCCTGACTTTC. This translates into CATSRERDSGANVLTF.

V and J are TRBV5-1 and TRBJ1-2; a possible D gene is TRBD1 (5 bases). The CDR3 runs to 14 residues. Trimming cost V 0 bases and J 5 bases, with 11 bases left between them. CDR1 is SGHRS, CDR2 YFSETQ, per germline. CDR3 residues: CASSLDGAAYGYTF. The CDR3 DNA reads TGCGCCAGCAGCTTGGATGGGGCAGCGTATGGCTACACCTTC.

This clonotype was counted between two and nine times. The gene calls are TRBV12-3 or TRBV12-4 and TRBJ1-1; D gene uncertain. CDR3 length equals 12 residues. Trimming took 3 bases from V and 11 from J, leaving 13 bases between them. The chain's CDR3 is CASSFSPVRAFF. In DNA, the CDR3 is TGTGCCAGCAGTTTTTCCCCGGTTAGGGCTTTCTTT.